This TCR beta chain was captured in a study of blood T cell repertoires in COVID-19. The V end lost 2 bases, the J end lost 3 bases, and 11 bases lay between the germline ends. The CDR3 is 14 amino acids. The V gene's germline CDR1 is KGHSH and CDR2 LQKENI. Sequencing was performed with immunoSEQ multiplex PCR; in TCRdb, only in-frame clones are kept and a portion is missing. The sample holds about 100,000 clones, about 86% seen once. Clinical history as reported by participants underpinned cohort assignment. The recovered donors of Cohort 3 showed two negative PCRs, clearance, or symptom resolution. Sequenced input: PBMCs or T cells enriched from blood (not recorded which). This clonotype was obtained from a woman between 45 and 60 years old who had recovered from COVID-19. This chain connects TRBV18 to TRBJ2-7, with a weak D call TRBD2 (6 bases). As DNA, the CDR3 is TGTGCCAGCTCACCAGGGCGGGATAACTACGAGCAGTACTTC. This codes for CASSPGRDNYEQYF.